This T cell receptor beta chain appears in the sequencing data of a study of T cell clones after liver transplantation. Study in general: A pre-transplant mixed lymphocyte reaction with TCRbeta sequencing defined graft-donor-reactive clones followed in post-transplant blood. Tolerant meant at least one year fully off immunosuppression without liver enzymes above twice normal.

V lost 4 bases, J lost 4 bases, and 18 bases lay in between. Per germline, CDR1 SGHRS and CDR2 YFSETQ. The CDR3 loop spans 15 amino acids. The study, taken as a whole, reports: Rather than being deleted, graft donor-reactive T cells may have moved into the graft.

Comment on this clone: What it binds is unknown.

The protocol was immunoSEQ multiplex PCR, while the TCRdb copy is restricted to in-frame clones and leaves out a portion. The top ten hold roughly 3% of the sample, which has tens of thousands of clones, around nine tenths seen once. This chain joins TRBV5-1 and TRBJ2-7; D perhaps matches TRBD1 (7 bases). The sequencing used CD4+ T cells from blood, collected before liver transplant. The sequence was collected from a human donor who received a liver transplant. The CDR3 DNA reads TGCGCCAGCAGCGCACAGACGACAGGGAGGTACGAGCAGTACTTC. Protein sequence: CASSAQTTGRYEQYF.